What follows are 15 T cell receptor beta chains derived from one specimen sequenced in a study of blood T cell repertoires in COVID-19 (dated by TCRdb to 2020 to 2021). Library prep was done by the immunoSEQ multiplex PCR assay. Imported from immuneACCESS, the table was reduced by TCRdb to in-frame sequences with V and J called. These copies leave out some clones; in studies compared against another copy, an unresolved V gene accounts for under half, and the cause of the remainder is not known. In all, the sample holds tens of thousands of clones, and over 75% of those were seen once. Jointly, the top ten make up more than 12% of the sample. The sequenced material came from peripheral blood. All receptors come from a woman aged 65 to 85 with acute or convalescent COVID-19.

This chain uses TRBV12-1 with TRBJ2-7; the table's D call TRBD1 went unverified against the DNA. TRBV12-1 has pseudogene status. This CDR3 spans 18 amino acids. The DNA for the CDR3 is TGTGCCAGCAGCTTTGGCTGCTCCGGGACAGATAAAGACTACGAGCAGTACGTC. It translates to CASSFGCSGTDKDYEQYV.

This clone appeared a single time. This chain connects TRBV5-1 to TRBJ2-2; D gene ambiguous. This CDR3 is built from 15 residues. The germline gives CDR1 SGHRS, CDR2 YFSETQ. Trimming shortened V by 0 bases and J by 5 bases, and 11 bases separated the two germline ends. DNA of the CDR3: TGCGCCAGCAGCTTGGATGGCCCAGAAACCGGGGAGCTGTTTTTT. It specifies CASSLDGPETGELFF.

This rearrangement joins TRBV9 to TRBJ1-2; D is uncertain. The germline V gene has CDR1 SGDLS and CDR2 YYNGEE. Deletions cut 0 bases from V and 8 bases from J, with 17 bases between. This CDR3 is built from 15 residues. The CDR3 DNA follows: TGTGCCAGCAGCGTAGCTAACCCGGGTTACCTCGGCTACACCTTC. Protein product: CASSVANPGYLGYTF.

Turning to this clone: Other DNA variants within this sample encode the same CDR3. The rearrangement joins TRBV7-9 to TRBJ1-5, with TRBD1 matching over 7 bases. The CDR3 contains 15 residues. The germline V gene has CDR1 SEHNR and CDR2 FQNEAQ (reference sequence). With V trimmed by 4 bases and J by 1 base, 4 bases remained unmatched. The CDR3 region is CASSSGTASNQPQHF. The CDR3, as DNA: TGTGCCAGCAGCTCCGGGACAGCGAGCAATCAGCCCCAGCATTTT.

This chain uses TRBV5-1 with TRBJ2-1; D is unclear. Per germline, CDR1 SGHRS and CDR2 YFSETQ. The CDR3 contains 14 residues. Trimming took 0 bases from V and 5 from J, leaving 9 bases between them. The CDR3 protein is CASSLELRNNEQFF. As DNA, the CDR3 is TGCGCCAGCAGCTTGGAACTGCGTAACAATGAGCAGTTCTTC.

CDR3 coding DNA: TGTGCCAGCAGCTTGGGGGACAGCTCCTACGAGCAGTACGTC. It specifies CASSLGDSSYEQYV. V gene TRBV7-4 combines with J gene TRBJ2-7; TRBD1 matches at 7 bases. Unmatched junction bases numbered 2, after V lost 3 bases and J lost 0 bases. CDR1 is SGHVT, CDR2 SQSDAQ, per germline. There are 14 residues in the CDR3.

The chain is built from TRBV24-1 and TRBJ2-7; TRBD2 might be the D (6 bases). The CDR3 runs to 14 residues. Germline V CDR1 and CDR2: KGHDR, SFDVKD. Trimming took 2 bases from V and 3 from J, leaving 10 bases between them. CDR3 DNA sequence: TGTGCCACCAGTGATTGCGGGACTGGCTACGAGCAGTACGTC. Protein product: CATSDCGTGYEQYV.

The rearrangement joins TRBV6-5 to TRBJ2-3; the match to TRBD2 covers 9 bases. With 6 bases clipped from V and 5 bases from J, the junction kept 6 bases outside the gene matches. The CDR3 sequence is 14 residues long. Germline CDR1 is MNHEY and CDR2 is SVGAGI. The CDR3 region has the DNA TGTGCCAGCAGGGTAGCGGGAGCGGGAGATACGCAGTATTTT. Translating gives CASRVAGAGDTQYF.

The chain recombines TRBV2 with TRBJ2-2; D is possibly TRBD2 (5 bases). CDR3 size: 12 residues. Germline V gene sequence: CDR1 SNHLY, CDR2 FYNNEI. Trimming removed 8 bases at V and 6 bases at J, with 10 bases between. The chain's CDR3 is CASGGLAGELFF. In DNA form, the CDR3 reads TGTGCCAGCGGCGGGCTGGCCGGGGAGCTGTTTTTT.

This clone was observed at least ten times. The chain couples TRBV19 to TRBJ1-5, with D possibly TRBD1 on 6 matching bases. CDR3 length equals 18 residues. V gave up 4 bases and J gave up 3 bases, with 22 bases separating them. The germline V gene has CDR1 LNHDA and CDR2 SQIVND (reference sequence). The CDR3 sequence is CASSKISGGAGNNQPQHF. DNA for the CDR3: TGTGCCAGTAGTAAAATATCCGGGGGGGCAGGGAACAATCAGCCCCAGCATTTT.

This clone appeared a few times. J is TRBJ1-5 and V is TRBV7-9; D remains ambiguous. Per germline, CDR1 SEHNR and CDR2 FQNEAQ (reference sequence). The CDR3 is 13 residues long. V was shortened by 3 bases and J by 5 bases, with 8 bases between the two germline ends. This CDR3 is CASSFFPDQPQHF. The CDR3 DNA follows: TGTGCCAGCAGCTTTTTTCCAGATCAGCCCCAGCATTTT. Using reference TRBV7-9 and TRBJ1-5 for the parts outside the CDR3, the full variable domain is DTGVSQNPRHKITKRGQNVTFRCDPISEHNRLYWYRQTLGQGPEFLTYFQNEAQLEKSRLLSDRFSAERPKGSFSTLEIQRTEQGDSAMYLCASSFFPDQPQHFGDGTRLSIL.

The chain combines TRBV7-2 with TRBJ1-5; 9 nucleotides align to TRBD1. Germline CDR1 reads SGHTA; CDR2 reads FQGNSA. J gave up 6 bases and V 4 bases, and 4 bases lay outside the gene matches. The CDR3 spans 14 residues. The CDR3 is CASSSTGGGQPQHF. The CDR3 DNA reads TGTGCCAGCAGCTCCACAGGGGGCGGTCAGCCCCAGCATTTT.

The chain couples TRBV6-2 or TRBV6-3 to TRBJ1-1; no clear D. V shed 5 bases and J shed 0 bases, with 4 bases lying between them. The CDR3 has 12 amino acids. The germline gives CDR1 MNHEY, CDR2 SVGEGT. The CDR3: CASSLLNTEAFF. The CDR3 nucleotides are TGTGCCAGCAGTCTACTGAACACTGAAGCTTTCTTT.

CDR3 bases: TGTGCCAGCAGGTACGGAGCTCCCAATCAGCCCCAGCATTTT. It specifies CASRYGAPNQPQHF. V and J are TRBV6-5 and TRBJ1-5, with D unclear. V was trimmed by 6 bases and J by 3 bases, leaving 12 bases between them. Germline V gene lookup returns CDR1 MNHEY and CDR2 SVGAGI. CDR3 size: 14 residues.

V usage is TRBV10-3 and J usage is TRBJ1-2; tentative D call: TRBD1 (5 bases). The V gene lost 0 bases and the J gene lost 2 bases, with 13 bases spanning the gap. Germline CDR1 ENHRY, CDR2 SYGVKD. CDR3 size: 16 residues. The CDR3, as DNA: TGTGCCATCAGTGAGTCTTCCAGGGAGGGGAACTATGGCTACACCTTC. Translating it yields CAISESSREGNYGYTF.